This T cell receptor (beta chain) comes out of a study of PD-1 blockade in classical Hodgkin lymphoma. As for time point: newly diagnosed, previously untreated cHL patient sample. Untreated, newly diagnosed classical Hodgkin lymphoma PBMCs were comparators. Repertoires were generated with immunoSEQ multiplex PCR, while TCRdb's copy carries only in-frame clones and drops some. The table lists more than 20,000 clones, around 94% of them singletons. The clonotype comes from a human donor with classical Hodgkin lymphoma. The sequenced sample was peripheral blood mononuclear cells (PBMCs).

In nucleotides, the CDR3 is TGTGCCAGCAGCCCGCCAGGGCCCGAGCAGTACTTC. It translates to CASSPPGPEQYF. J is TRBJ2-7 and V is TRBV7-9, with a possible D match to TRBD1 (5 bases). This CDR3 contains 12 residues. V dropped 5 bases and J dropped 6 bases, with 11 bases sitting between them. CDR1 and CDR2 (germline): SEHNR, FQNEAQ (reference sequence). Full variable domain (outside the CDR3, taken from reference TRBV7-9 and TRBJ2-7): DTGVSQNPRHKITKRGQNVTFRCDPISEHNRLYWYRQTLGQGPEFLTYFQNEAQLEKSRLLSDRFSAERPKGSFSTLEIQRTEQGDSAMYLCASSPPGPEQYFGPGTRLTVT.